The clone carrying this T cell receptor (beta chain) showed up many times. Its antigen is not identified. All patients picked for sequencing had shown, by flow cytometry, an expansion of CD8+CD57+ cells. The sample is drawn from a study of CD8+CD57+ T cells in acquired aplastic anemia. Study background: DNA recovered from sorted CD4+ and CD8+ cells had a mean of around 3.3 ug. Notes on the study in general: Patients and controls shared around 30 CD8+ CDR3 sequences.

Both TCR beta VDJ combination and CDR3 sequence profiling were carried out. Genomic DNA was the template for this profiling. TCRdb used MiXCR to reprocess the reads, holding one entry per CDR3 protein. Among under 150,000 distinct CDR3 sequences listed, about 40% were seen once. Germline assignment: CDR1 SGHAT and CDR2 FQNNGV. V lost 7 bases and J lost 8; bases outside the gene matches: 7. The CDR3 extends over 13 amino acids. Material: sorted CD4+, CD8+, or CD8+CD57+ T cells (not recorded which) from PBMCs. The V gene is TRBV11-2, the J gene TRBJ2-3; 9 positions agree with TRBD2. This clonotype originated in a human donor with aplastic anemia. CDR3 amino acids: CASKAGGEGTQYF. CDR3 in DNA: TGTGCCAGCAAGGCGGGGGGGGAGGGTACGCAGTATTTT.